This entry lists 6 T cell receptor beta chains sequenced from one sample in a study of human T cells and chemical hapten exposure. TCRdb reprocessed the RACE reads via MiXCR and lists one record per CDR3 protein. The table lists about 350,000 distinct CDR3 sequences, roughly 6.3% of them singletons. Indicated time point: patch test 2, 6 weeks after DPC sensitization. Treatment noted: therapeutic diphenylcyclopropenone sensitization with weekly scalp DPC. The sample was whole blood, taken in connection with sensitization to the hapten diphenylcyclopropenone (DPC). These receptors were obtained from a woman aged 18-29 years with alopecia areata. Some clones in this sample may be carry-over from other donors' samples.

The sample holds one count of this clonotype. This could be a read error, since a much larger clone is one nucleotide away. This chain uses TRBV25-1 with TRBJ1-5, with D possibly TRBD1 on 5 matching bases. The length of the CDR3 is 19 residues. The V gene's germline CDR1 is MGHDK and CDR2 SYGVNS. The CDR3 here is CASSEYPHPSRAVDQHQHF. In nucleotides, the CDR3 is TGTGCCAGCAGTGAATACCCCCACCCCAGCAGGGCGGTGGATCAGCACCAGCATTTT.

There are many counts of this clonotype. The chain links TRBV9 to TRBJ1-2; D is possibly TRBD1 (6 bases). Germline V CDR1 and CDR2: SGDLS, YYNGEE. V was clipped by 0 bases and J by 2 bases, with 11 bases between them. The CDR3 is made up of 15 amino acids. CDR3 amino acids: CASSVGGQLNYGYTF. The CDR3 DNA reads TGTGCCAGCAGCGTAGGGGGGCAGCTGAACTATGGCTACACCTTC. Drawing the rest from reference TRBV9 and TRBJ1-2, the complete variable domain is DSGVTQTPKHLITATGQRVTLRCSPRSGDLSVYWYQQSLDQGLQFLIQYYNGEERAKGNILERFSAQQFPDLHSELNLSSLELGDSALYFCASSVGGQLNYGYTFGSGTRLTVV.

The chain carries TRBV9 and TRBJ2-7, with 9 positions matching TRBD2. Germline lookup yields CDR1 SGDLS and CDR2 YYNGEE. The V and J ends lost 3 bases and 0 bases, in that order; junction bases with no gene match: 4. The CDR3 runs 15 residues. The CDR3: CASSEGSGSSYEQYF. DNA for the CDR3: TGTGCCAGCAGCGAAGGTAGCGGGAGCTCCTACGAGCAGTACTTC.

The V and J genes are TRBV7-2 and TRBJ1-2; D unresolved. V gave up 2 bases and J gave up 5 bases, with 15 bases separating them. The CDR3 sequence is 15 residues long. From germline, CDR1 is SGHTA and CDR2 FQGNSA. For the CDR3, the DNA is TGTGCCAGCAGCTTATTGATCGGGCCCCAGTATGGCTACACCTTC. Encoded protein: CASSLLIGPQYGYTF.

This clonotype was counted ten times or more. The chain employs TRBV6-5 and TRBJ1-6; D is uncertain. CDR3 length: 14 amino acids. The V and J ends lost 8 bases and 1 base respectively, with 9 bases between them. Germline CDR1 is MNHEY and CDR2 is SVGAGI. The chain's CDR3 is CASGKQSYNSPLHF. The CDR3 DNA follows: TGTGCCAGCGGGAAGCAGTCCTATAATTCACCCCTCCACTTT.

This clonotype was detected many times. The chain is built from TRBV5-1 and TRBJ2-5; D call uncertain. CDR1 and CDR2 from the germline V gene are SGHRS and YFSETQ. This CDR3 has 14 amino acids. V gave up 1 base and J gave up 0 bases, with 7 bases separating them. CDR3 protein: CASSLTAYQETQYF. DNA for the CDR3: TGCGCCAGCAGCTTGACCGCCTACCAAGAGACCCAGTACTTC.